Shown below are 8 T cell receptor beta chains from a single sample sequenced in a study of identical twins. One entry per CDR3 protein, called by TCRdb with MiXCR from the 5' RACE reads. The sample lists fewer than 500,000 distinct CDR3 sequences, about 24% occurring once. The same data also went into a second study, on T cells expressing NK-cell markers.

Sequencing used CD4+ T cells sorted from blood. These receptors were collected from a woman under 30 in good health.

The CDR3 here is CASSQVARESSYEQYF. CDR3 in DNA: TGCGCCAGCAGCCAGGTAGCACGGGAGAGTTCTTACGAGCAGTACTTC. The rearrangement joins TRBV4-3 to TRBJ2-7; D perhaps matches TRBD2 (6 bases). Germline V gene sequence: CDR1 LGHNA, CDR2 YSLEER. Trimming shortened V by 3 bases and J by 4 bases, and 19 bases separated the two germline ends. This CDR3 has 16 amino acids.

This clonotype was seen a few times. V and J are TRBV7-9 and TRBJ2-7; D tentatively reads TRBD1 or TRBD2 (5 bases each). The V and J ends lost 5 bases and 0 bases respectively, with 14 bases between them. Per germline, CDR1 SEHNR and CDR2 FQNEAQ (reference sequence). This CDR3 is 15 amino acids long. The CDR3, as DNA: TGTGCCAGCAGCCCAGGGCGCGGGTACTCCTACGAGCAGTACTTC. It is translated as CASSPGRGYSYEQYF.

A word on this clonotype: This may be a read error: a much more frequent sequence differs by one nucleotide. CDR3 sequence reads: CASGNSYNEQFF. CDR3 sequence (DNA): TGTGCCAGCGGCAACTCCTACAATGAGCAGTTCTTC. The rearrangement uses TRBV12-3 or TRBV12-4 and TRBJ2-1; D gene unclear. The CDR3 sequence is 12 residues long. V lost 8 bases and J lost 0, with 5 bases in between.

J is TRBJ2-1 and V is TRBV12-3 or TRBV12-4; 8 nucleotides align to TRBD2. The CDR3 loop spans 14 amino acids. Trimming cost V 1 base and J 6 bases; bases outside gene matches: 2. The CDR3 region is CASSLGLASNEQFF. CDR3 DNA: TGTGCCAGCAGTTTAGGACTAGCGAGCAATGAGCAGTTCTTC.

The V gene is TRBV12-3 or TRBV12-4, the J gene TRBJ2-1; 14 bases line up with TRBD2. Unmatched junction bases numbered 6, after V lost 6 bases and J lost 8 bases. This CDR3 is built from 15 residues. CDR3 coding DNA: TGTGCCAGCAGACCGGGACTAGCGGGAGACCATGAGCAGTTCTTC. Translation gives CASRPGLAGDHEQFF.

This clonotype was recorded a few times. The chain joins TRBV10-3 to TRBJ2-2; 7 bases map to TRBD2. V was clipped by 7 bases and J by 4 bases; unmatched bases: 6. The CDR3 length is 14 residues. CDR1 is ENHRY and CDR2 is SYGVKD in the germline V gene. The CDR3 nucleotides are TGTGCCATCACGGGCGGGAGTGTCACCGGGGAGCTGTTTTTT. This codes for CAITGGSVTGELFF.

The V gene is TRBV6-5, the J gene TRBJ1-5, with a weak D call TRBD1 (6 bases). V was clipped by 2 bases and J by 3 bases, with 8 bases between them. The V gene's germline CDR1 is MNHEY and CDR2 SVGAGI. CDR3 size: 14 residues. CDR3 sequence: CASSYTGTNQPQHF. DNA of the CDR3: TGTGCCAGCAGTTACACAGGGACCAATCAGCCCCAGCATTTT.

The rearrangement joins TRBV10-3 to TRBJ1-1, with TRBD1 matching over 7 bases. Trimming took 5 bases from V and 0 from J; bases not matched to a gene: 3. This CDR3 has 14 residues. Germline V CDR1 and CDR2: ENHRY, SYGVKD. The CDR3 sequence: CAISSTGLNTEAFF. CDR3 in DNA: TGTGCCATCAGTTCGACAGGGCTGAACACTGAAGCTTTCTTT.